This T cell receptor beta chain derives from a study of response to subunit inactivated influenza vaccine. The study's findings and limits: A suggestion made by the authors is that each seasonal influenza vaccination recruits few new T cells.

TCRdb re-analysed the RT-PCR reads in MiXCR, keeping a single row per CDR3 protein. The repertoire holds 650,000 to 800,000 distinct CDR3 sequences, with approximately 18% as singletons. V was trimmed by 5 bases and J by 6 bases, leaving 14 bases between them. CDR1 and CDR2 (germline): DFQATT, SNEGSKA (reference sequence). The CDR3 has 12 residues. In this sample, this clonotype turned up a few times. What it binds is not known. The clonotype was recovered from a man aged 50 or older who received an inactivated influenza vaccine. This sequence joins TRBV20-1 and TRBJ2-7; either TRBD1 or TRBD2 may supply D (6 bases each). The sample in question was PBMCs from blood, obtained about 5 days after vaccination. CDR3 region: CSAPTQGGEQYF. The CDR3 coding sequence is TGCAGTGCTCCCACACAGGGAGGCGAGCAGTACTTC.